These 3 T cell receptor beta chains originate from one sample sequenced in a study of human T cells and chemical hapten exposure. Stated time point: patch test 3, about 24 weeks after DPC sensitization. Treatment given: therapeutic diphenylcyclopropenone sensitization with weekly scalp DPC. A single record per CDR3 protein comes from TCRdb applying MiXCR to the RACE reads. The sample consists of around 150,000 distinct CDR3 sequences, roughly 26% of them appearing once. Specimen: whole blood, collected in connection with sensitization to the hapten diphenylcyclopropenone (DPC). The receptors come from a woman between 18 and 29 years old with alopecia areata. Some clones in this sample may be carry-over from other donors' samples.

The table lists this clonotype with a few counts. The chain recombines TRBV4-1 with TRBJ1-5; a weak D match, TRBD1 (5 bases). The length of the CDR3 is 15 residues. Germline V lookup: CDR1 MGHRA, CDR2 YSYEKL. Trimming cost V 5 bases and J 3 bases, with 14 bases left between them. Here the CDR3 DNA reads TGCGCCAGCAGCTACAGGTTGGGAAACAATCAGCCCCAGCATTTT. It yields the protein CASSYRLGNNQPQHF.

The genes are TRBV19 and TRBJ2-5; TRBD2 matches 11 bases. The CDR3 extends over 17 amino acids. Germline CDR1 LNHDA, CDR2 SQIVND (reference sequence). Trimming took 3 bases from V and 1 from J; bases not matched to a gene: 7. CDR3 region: CASSMEPLAGVQETQYF. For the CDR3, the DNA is TGTGCCAGTAGTATGGAGCCACTAGCGGGAGTCCAAGAGACCCAGTACTTC. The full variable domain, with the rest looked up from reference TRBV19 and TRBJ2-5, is DGGITQSPKYLFRKEGQNVTLSCEQNLNHDAMYWYRQDPGQGLRLIYYSQIVNDFQKGDIAEGYSVSREKKESFPLTVTSAQKNPTAFYLCASSMEPLAGVQETQYFGPGTRLLVL.

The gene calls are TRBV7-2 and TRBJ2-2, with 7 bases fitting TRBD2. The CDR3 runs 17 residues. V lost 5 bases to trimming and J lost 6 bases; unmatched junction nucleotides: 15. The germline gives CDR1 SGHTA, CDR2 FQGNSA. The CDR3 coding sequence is TGTGCCAGCAGCACACGGATACTCCTAGCGGACCCCGGGGAGCTGTTTTTT. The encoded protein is CASSTRILLADPGELFF.